Described below is a single T cell receptor (beta chain) sequence and its context. Its antigen is currently unknown. This beta chain appears as a stray read in a library generated for alpha chains; its size is not informative. TCRdb analysed the 5' RACE reads with MiXCR anew, one entry per CDR3 protein. In the table there are some 1,500 distinct CDR3 sequences, over 7.5% of which are singletons. This specimen comes from a study of spatial heterogeneity in lung cancer. On the study more broadly: In the raw reads, each unique TCR and UMI combination was present more than ten times on average.

The sample's time point: sample taken at primary tumor resection. General study results and limits: Ubiquitous and regional nonsynonymous mutations were each tracked by the matching count of ubiquitous or regional expanded TCRs. Tumor mutation counts were tracked by expanded intratumoral alpha and beta TCR counts.

The CDR3 has 15 residues. Unmatched junction bases numbered 6, after V lost 0 bases and J lost 5 bases. Germline V lookup: CDR1 DFQATT, CDR2 SNEGSKA (reference sequence). This TCR was sampled from a female donor with early-stage non-small cell lung cancer. Sequenced material: lung tumor tissue, taken at surgery. This rearrangement joins TRBV20-1 to TRBJ2-5; 10 positions match TRBD2. The CDR3 sequence is CSARDPAGGLETQYF. CDR3 nucleotide sequence: TGCAGTGCTAGAGATCCAGCGGGGGGGCTCGAGACCCAGTACTTC.